This passage covers 12 T cell receptor beta chains from one sample sequenced in a study of blood T cell repertoires in COVID-19. Here immunoSEQ multiplex PCR was the method, and the copy in TCRdb shows in-frame clones only, minus some. Here the sample spans tens of thousands of clones, around 89% being singletons. The source material was peripheral blood. The source is a man in his sixties with acute or convalescent COVID-19.

The rearrangement links TRBV7-8 to TRBJ1-2, with 10 nucleotides matching TRBD1. V shed 3 bases, J shed 6 bases, and the junction held 7 bases outside the gene matches. Germline V gene data show CDR1 as SGHVS and CDR2 as FQNEAQ. The CDR3 length is 15 residues. CDR3 sequence: CASSFTRTGGNGYTF. The CDR3 coding sequence is TGTGCCAGCAGCTTCACGAGGACAGGGGGTAATGGCTACACCTTC.

The chain recombines TRBV29-1 with TRBJ2-7; TRBD1 matches at 7 bases. The CDR3 consists of 12 residues. CDR1 is SQVTM and CDR2 is ANQGSEA in the germline V gene. V shed 2 bases, J shed 4 bases, and the junction held 2 bases outside the gene matches. In DNA form, the CDR3 reads TGCAGCGTTGAACAGGGGGTGTACGAGCAGTACTTC. The encoded protein is CSVEQGVYEQYF.

V and J are TRBV19 and TRBJ1-5; perhaps TRBD1 as D (5 bases). V was clipped by 5 bases and J by 7 bases, with 15 bases between them. Germline V gene lookup returns CDR1 LNHDA and CDR2 SQIVND (reference sequence). CDR3 size: 14 residues. CDR3 nucleotides: TGTGCCAGTAGTCCGTCGGGTACAGGACAGCCCCAGCATTTT. Its protein product is CASSPSGTGQPQHF.

In its sample, this clone was seen a few times. The chain employs TRBV19 and TRBJ1-5, with D tentatively TRBD1 (5 bases). Germline V gene data show CDR1 as LNHDA and CDR2 as SQIVND (reference sequence). The CDR3 extends over 16 amino acids. The germline V and J ends were trimmed by 10 bases and 0 bases, with 19 bases remaining between them. The CDR3 spells CATRPGTGYSNQPQHF. CDR3 nucleotide sequence: TGTGCCACCAGACCCGGTACAGGCTATAGCAATCAGCCCCAGCATTTT.

This chain uses TRBV5-1 with TRBJ1-2, with D possibly being TRBD1 (6 bases). The CDR3 covers 14 residues. The germline V gene has CDR1 SGHRS and CDR2 YFSETQ. V gave up 2 bases and J gave up 5 bases, with 13 bases separating them. The CDR3 DNA is TGCGCCAGCAGCTTACAGGGTAATTTTTATGGCTACACCTTC. This codes for CASSLQGNFYGYTF.

The chain links TRBV7-2 to TRBJ2-2, with D possibly being TRBD1 (6 bases). The CDR3 runs 16 residues. V lost 5 bases to trimming and J lost 5 bases, with 18 bases between them. The germline gives CDR1 SGHTA, CDR2 FQGNSA. CDR3: CASSNSFNRVTGELFF. DNA for the CDR3: TGTGCCAGCAGCAATTCCTTTAACAGGGTTACCGGGGAGCTGTTTTTT.

The V call is TRBV28, the J call TRBJ2-3; D ambiguous. The germline V gene has CDR1 MDHEN and CDR2 SYDVKM. Trimming stripped 4 bases from V and 2 bases from J, with 7 bases between. This CDR3 has 13 residues. CDR3 loop: CASSSTVTDTQYF. CDR3 bases: TGTGCCAGCAGTTCCACTGTCACAGATACGCAGTATTTT.

A few counts support this clone. The J gene is TRBJ1-2, the V gene TRBV2; no clear D gene. V shed 5 bases and J shed 6 bases, with 13 bases lying between them. Germline loops: CDR1 SNHLY, CDR2 FYNNEI. This CDR3 spans 13 amino acids. DNA of the CDR3: TGTGCCAGCAGTCACCGAGGGTTAGATGGCTACACCTTC. Amino acids: CASSHRGLDGYTF.

This chain links TRBV9 with TRBJ2-7; TRBD2 aligns across 11 bases. This CDR3 region has 16 residues. Germline CDR1 reads SGDLS; CDR2 reads YYNGEE. The junction had 5 bases not matched to a gene; V was cut back by 0 bases and J by 3 bases. The CDR3 coding sequence is TGTGCCAGCAGCGTAGGGGGGACTAGCGGTGTCTACGAGCAGTACTTC. This encodes CASSVGGTSGVYEQYF.

The V call is TRBV19, the J call TRBJ1-1; 7 bases fit TRBD1. Germline loops: CDR1 LNHDA, CDR2 SQIVND (reference sequence). CDR3 length equals 15 residues. J lost 0 bases, V lost 5 bases, and 6 bases had no gene match. The CDR3 sequence: CASSVQDRLNTEAFF. CDR3 DNA: TGTGCCAGTAGTGTCCAGGACAGGTTGAACACTGAAGCTTTCTTT.

V usage is TRBV18 and J usage is TRBJ2-7; the match to TRBD2 covers 13 bases. CDR1 and CDR2 (germline): KGHSH, LQKENI. The ends lost 0 bases at V and 1 base at J; junction bases unmatched: 3. The CDR3 loop spans 17 amino acids. CDR3 coding DNA: TGTGCCAGCTCACCACCGACGGGACTAGCGGGGTCCTACGAGCAGTACTTC. Translation: CASSPPTGLAGSYEQYF.

Turning to this clone: This same CDR3 is encoded by further DNA sequences in the sample. Here the CDR3 DNA reads TGTGCCAGCAGCCTGGGAGGCTATAGCAATCAGCCCCAGCATTTT. It yields the protein CASSLGGYSNQPQHF. The gene calls are TRBV7-9 and TRBJ1-5; D gene ambiguous. Germline assignment: CDR1 SEHNR and CDR2 FQNEAQ (reference sequence). CDR3 length equals 15 residues. Trimming took off 5 bases at V and 0 bases at J, with 11 bases between the two ends.